The text below deals with one T cell receptor (beta chain). There is no known antigen for this receptor. Nothing much larger sits one base from this clone, and base qualities are not available. Per the germline V gene, ENHRY is the CDR1 and SYGVKD is the CDR2. The trim is 7 bases for V and 2 bases for J, with a gap of 10 bases between the germline ends. From cysteine to phenylalanine, the CDR3 is 13 amino acids long. The kept DNA is CDR3 alone, 39 bases in frame from the first base. The entry originates in a study of control samples from healthy donors and cancer patients (dated by TCRdb to about 2020). Receptor libraries were prepared by the immunoSEQ multiplex PCR assay. Drawn from immuneACCESS, this table holds only the in-frame rearrangements with V and J called that TCRdb kept. Clones are partly lost; checked studies trace under half to an unresolved V gene and leave the rest unexplained. In all, the sample holds approximately 70,000 clones, and about nine tenths of those were seen once. Clones ranked in the top ten supply roughly 1.2% of the sample.

The sequenced sample was PBMCs. The rearrangement combines TRBV10-3 with TRBJ2-3, with TRBD1 tentatively as D gene (6 bases match). The clonotype originates from a woman in her fifties or sixties with colorectal cancer. The CDR3 protein sequence reads: CAITVGATDTQYF. Here is the DNA: TGTGCCATCACGGTGGGGGCCACAGATACGCAGTATTTT.